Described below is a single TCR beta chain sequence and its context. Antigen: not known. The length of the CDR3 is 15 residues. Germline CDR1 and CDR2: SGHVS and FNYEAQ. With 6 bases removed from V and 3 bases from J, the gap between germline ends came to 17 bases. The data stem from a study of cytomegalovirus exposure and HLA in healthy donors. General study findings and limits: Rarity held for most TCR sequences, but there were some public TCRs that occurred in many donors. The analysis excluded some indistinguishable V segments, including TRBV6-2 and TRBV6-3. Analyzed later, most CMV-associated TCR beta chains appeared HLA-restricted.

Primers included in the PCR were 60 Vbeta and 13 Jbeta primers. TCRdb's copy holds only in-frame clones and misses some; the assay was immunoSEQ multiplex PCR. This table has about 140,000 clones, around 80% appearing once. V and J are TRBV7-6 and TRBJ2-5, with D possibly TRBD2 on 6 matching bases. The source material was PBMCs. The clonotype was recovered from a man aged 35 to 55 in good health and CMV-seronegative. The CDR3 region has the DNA TGTGCCAGCAGTCTATTGGGCGGGACGGAAGAGACCCAGTACTTC. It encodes CASSLLGGTEETQYF.